This paragraph covers one T cell receptor (beta chain) sequence. CDR3 length: 12 residues. V lost 3 bases and J lost 10, with 10 bases in between. Germline-derived CDR1 and CDR2 are MGHRA and YSYEKL. Measured with immunoSEQ multiplex PCR; TCRdb has only the in-frame clones, and not every one. The table has just under 100,000 clones, 95% seen once; the top ten hold around 0.21%. These data are taken from a study of technical replicates of blood from a few donors. The chain has TRBV4-1 and TRBJ2-1; maybe TRBD2 (6 bases). The receptor was isolated from a human donor in good health. The sample taken for sequencing was T cells isolated from PBMCs. For the CDR3, the DNA is TGCGCCAGCAGCCATAGCGGTTTCGAGCAGTTCTTC. Its translation: CASSHSGFEQFF.